One sample yielded the 31 T cell receptor beta chains listed below, sequenced in a study of CD8 T cells in Susac syndrome. An amount of RNA that ranged from about 0.45 to 1 ug was reverse transcribed with random hexamers. TCRdb re-called the immunoSEQ multiplex PCR reads through MiXCR, storing one row per CDR3 protein. The sample lists approximately 100,000 distinct CDR3 sequences; around nine tenths were seen once. The specimen was CD4+ T cells from PBMCs. The receptor set was obtained from a human donor in good health.

This chain connects TRBV5-1 to TRBJ1-1, with 7 nucleotides matching TRBD1. V gave up 0 bases and J gave up 2 bases; unmatched junction bases: 7. Per germline, CDR1 SGHRS and CDR2 YFSETQ. The CDR3 contains 16 residues. In DNA form, the CDR3 reads TGCGCCAGCAGCTTGGAGAGACAGGGATCAAACACTGAAGCTTTCTTT. The encoded protein is CASSLERQGSNTEAFF.

The chain employs TRBV21-1 and TRBJ2-7. TRBV21-1 is recorded as a pseudogene. The CDR3 is made up of 15 amino acids. The CDR3 here is CASSIPLKYSYEQYF. The CDR3 DNA sequence: TGTGCCAGCAGCATTCCTTTAAAATACTCCTACGAGCAGTACTTC.

The J gene is TRBJ2-3, the V gene TRBV19; 10 bases line up with TRBD1. The CDR3 totals 15 residues. J gave up 4 bases and V 5 bases, and 6 bases lay outside the gene matches. The germline V gene encodes CDR1 LNHDA and CDR2 SQIVND (reference sequence). The DNA for the CDR3 is TGTGCCAGTAGTTCGACAGGGGGCTCGGCAGATACGCAGTATTTT. As protein: CASSSTGGSADTQYF.

This rearrangement joins TRBV7-2 to TRBJ1-2; D not certain. V lost 1 base and J 2 bases, leaving 8 bases between the germline ends. Germline V lookup: CDR1 SGHTA, CDR2 FQGNSA. This CDR3 spans 14 amino acids. CDR3 protein: CASSLERTNYGYTF. CDR3 DNA sequence: TGTGCCAGCAGCTTAGAACGGACGAACTATGGCTACACCTTC.

V is TRBV28 and J is TRBJ1-1, with 7 bases identical to TRBD1. The germline V gene has CDR1 MDHEN and CDR2 SYDVKM. The CDR3 spans 16 residues. The V gene end was trimmed by 6 bases and the J gene end by 4 bases; junction bases not matched to a gene: 14. CDR3 residues: CASSFLNRQGGTEAFF. The CDR3, as DNA: TGTGCCAGCAGCTTCCTCAATAGGCAGGGGGGCACTGAAGCTTTCTTT. Looking up the rest from reference TRBV28 and TRBJ1-1 gives the full variable domain: DVKVTQSSRYLVKRTGEKVFLECVQDMDHENMFWYRQDPGLGLRLIYFSYDVKMKEKGDIPEGYSVSREKKERFSLILESASTNQTSMYLCASSFLNRQGGTEAFFGQGTRLTVV.

This chain joins TRBV6-1 and TRBJ2-2, with 9 nucleotides matching TRBD1. J lost 4 bases, V lost 6 bases, and 12 bases had no gene match. There are 17 residues in the CDR3. Germline V gene lookup returns CDR1 MNHNS and CDR2 SASEGT. Written as DNA, the CDR3 is TGTGCCAGCAGCACCCTCTCGGGACAGGGAGGCACCGGGGAGCTGTTTTTT. Encoded protein: CASSTLSGQGGTGELFF.

This chain joins TRBV6-5 and TRBJ2-1; TRBD2 might be the D (6 bases). This CDR3 spans 14 amino acids. V gave up 2 bases and J gave up 5 bases, with 10 bases separating them. From germline, CDR1 is MNHEY and CDR2 SVGAGI. CDR3: CASSYSGLHNEQFF. The DNA for the CDR3 is TGTGCCAGCAGTTACAGCGGGCTCCACAATGAGCAGTTCTTC.

V usage is TRBV29-1 and J usage is TRBJ1-2, with D unclear. Germline-derived CDR1 and CDR2 are SQVTM and ANQGSEA. This CDR3 has 12 residues. Trimming took 7 bases from V and 3 from J, leaving 12 bases between them. CDR3 nucleotides: TGCAGCGCGATCGGGCAACACTATGGCTACACCTTC. The encoded protein is CSAIGQHYGYTF.

The chain links TRBV19 to TRBJ2-3; possible D gene TRBD2, 5 bases. Germline V gene lookup returns CDR1 LNHDA and CDR2 SQIVND (reference sequence). Trimming removed 3 bases from V and 5 bases from J, with 18 bases in between. The CDR3 sequence is 16 residues long. The CDR3 is CASSILSGLGGDTQYF. The CDR3 region has the DNA TGTGCCAGTAGTATCCTAAGCGGTTTAGGCGGAGATACGCAGTATTTT.

The chain employs TRBV10-3 and TRBJ2-4, with D uncertain. V was pared by 2 bases and J by 2 bases, with 7 bases between. Germline-derived CDR1 and CDR2 are ENHRY and SYGVKD. CDR3 length: 14 amino acids. CDR3 sequence reads: CAISETGPKNIQYF. CDR3 nucleotides: TGTGCCATCAGTGAGACGGGCCCCAAAAACATTCAGTACTTC.

This sequence joins TRBV29-1 and TRBJ1-2; D not resolved. The CDR3 is 12 amino acids. CDR1 SQVTM and CDR2 ANQGSEA come from the germline V gene. Trimming took 3 bases from V and 10 from J, leaving 15 bases between them. The CDR3 loop reads CSVDKGARNYTF. The CDR3 nucleotides read TGCAGCGTTGATAAAGGCGCCCGCAACTACACCTTC.

V and J are TRBV20-1 and TRBJ2-2; D not resolved. The germline V and J ends were trimmed by 0 bases and 3 bases, with 8 bases remaining between them. This CDR3 has 14 residues. Germline V gene data show CDR1 as DFQATT and CDR2 as SNEGSKA (reference sequence). The CDR3 DNA follows: TGCAGTGCTAGAGAGGGCCGGGACACCGGGGAGCTGTTTTTT. Translating it yields CSAREGRDTGELFF.

This chain links TRBV7-3 with TRBJ1-1; D gene ambiguous. CDR1 SGHTA and CDR2 FQGTGA come from the germline V gene. V dropped 5 bases and J dropped 0 bases, with 10 bases sitting between them. The CDR3 covers 14 residues. CDR3 DNA sequence: TGTGCCAGCAGCGCGACCAACCTGAACACTGAAGCTTTCTTT. Its translation: CASSATNLNTEAFF.

The V call is TRBV6-6, the J call TRBJ2-7; 7 positions match TRBD2. The V segment lost 5 bases and the J segment 2 bases; nucleotides outside the gene matches: 6. This CDR3 region has 14 residues. Germline CDR1 and CDR2: MNHNY and SVGAGI (reference sequence). Here the CDR3 reads CASSRGLSTYEQYF. The CDR3, as DNA: TGTGCCAGCAGTCGGGGACTAAGCACCTACGAGCAGTACTTC.

The V call is TRBV6-4, the J call TRBJ2-3; D unresolved. Germline values: CDR1 MRHNA, CDR2 SNTAGT. Trimming removed 4 bases from V and 0 bases from J, with 17 bases in between. The CDR3 length is 17 residues. The DNA of the CDR3 is TGTGCCAGCAGTGCCTCCGCGGTTCCGCCTAGCACAGATACGCAGTATTTT. Protein sequence: CASSASAVPPSTDTQYF.

The V and J genes are TRBV12-3 or TRBV12-4 and TRBJ1-1; D perhaps matches TRBD1 (5 bases). V was pared by 3 bases and J by 0 bases, with 8 bases between. The CDR3 consists of 14 residues. The CDR3: CASSFNRMNTEAFF. The CDR3 DNA reads TGTGCCAGCAGTTTCAACAGGATGAACACTGAAGCTTTCTTT.

The J gene is TRBJ2-3, the V gene TRBV7-8; no clear D. The V gene lost 5 bases and the J gene lost 6 bases, with 18 bases spanning the gap. This CDR3 is 15 amino acids long. Germline V CDR1 and CDR2: SGHVS, FQNEAQ. The CDR3 DNA is TGTGCCAGCAGCCTAAACCCAGGACCCGGGGATACGCAGTATTTT. This gives the protein CASSLNPGPGDTQYF.

The V gene is TRBV2, the J gene TRBJ2-1; D ambiguous. The CDR3 length is 16 residues. V was pared by 6 bases and J by 5 bases, with 20 bases between. The V gene's germline CDR1 is SNHLY and CDR2 FYNNEI. CDR3 bases: TGTGCCAGCAGACTGCCGTCTAACGACCGACACAATGAGCAGTTCTTC. This encodes CASRLPSNDRHNEQFF.

The genes are TRBV5-1 and TRBJ2-2; D ambiguous. Trimming took 0 bases from V and 3 from J, leaving 9 bases between them. Germline V CDR1 and CDR2: SGHRS, YFSETQ. CDR3 size: 15 residues. The CDR3 region has the DNA TGCGCCAGCAGCTTGGAGGCCAGAGACACCGGGGAGCTGTTTTTT. This encodes CASSLEARDTGELFF.

V and J are TRBV2 and TRBJ1-5; no clear D. This CDR3 has 15 residues. V was clipped by 6 bases and J by 0 bases, with 12 bases between them. Looked up from germline, CDR1 is SNHLY and CDR2 is FYNNEI. The CDR3 nucleotides are TGTGCCAGCAGGAAGGCAGACTATAGCAATCAGCCCCAGCATTTT. Translation: CASRKADYSNQPQHF.

Turning to this clonotype: The junction departs from the called germline gene at one end, perhaps through a read error. The chain links TRBV20-1 to TRBJ1-2; D is undetermined. The CDR3 runs 13 residues. Germline V lookup: CDR1 DFQATT, CDR2 SNEGSKA (reference sequence). In DNA, the CDR3 is TGCAGTGCTAGAGGTAACAGTTACTATGGCCACACCTTC. This gives the protein CSARGNSYYGHTF.

J is TRBJ1-2 and V is TRBV13, with D tentatively TRBD1 (6 bases). Between the trimmed V and J ends, which lost 5 bases and 10 bases, there was a span of 26 bases. Germline assignment: CDR1 PRHDT and CDR2 FYEKMQ (reference sequence). This CDR3 has 16 residues. The CDR3 here is CASSRLKGVDLTVYTF. Here the CDR3 DNA reads TGTGCCAGCAGCCGACTAAAGGGGGTCGACCTAACGGTCTACACCTTC.

The chain has TRBV7-9 and TRBJ1-4; maybe TRBD1 (5 bases). The germline gives CDR1 SEHNR, CDR2 FQNEAQ (reference sequence). The CDR3 has 15 amino acids. V dropped 3 bases and J dropped 10 bases, with 18 bases sitting between them. Here the CDR3 DNA reads TGTGCCAGCAGCTTTCTCAGGGAAGTGACTGGAAAACTGTTTTTT. Its protein is CASSFLREVTGKLFF. The full variable domain, its missing parts supplied by reference TRBV7-9 and TRBJ1-4, is DTGVSQNPRHKITKRGQNVTFRCDPISEHNRLYWYRQTLGQGPEFLTYFQNEAQLEKSRLLSDRFSAERPKGSFSTLEIQRTEQGDSAMYLCASSFLREVTGKLFFGSGTQLSVL.

This chain uses TRBV9 with TRBJ2-5; 7 bases agree with TRBD2. CDR3 length: 14 amino acids. Germline V gene lookup returns CDR1 SGDLS and CDR2 YYNGEE. V dropped 5 bases and J dropped 4; count of bases not matched to a gene: 8. For the CDR3, the DNA is TGTGCCAGCAGTCTAGCGGCCGGGCGAGAGACCCAGTACTTC. Protein product: CASSLAAGRETQYF.

The gene calls are TRBV20-1 and TRBJ1-1; D gene uncertain. Germline CDR1 reads DFQATT; CDR2 reads SNEGSKA (reference sequence). This CDR3 spans 13 amino acids. Trimming shortened V by 2 bases and J by 10 bases, and 17 bases separated the two germline ends. The chain's CDR3 is CSARQVLGWGAFF. CDR3 nucleotides: TGCAGTGCTAGACAGGTCTTGGGTTGGGGAGCTTTCTTT.

This clonotype was detected once. V is TRBV20-1 and J is TRBJ2-1; 7 bases are a match to TRBD2. V lost 3 bases, J lost 10 bases, and 9 bases stayed unmatched. Germline values: CDR1 DFQATT, CDR2 SNEGSKA (reference sequence). The CDR3 contains 13 residues. The CDR3 loop reads CSASITGEGEQFF. CDR3 DNA: TGCAGTGCTAGCATAACGGGGGAGGGGGAGCAGTTCTTC.

V and J are TRBV5-4 and TRBJ2-3; tentative D call: TRBD2 (5 bases). The germline CDR1 and CDR2 sequences are SGHNT and YYREEE (reference sequence). V was shortened by 4 bases and J by 3 bases, with 15 bases between the two germline ends. The CDR3 has 15 residues. The CDR3 region has the DNA TGTGCCAGCAGCCTGCCGGGATTCACAACAGATACGCAGTATTTT. Amino acid sequence: CASSLPGFTTDTQYF.

The V gene is TRBV7-9, the J gene TRBJ2-3; a possible D gene is TRBD2 (5 bases). CDR1 and CDR2 from the germline V gene are SEHNR and FQNEAQ (reference sequence). Trimming left V 4 bases short and J 2 bases short, with 16 bases between. There are 16 residues in the CDR3. Here the CDR3 reads CASSSTSGLHTDTQYF. The CDR3 coding sequence is TGTGCCAGCAGCTCAACCAGCGGATTACACACAGATACGCAGTATTTT.

CDR3 DNA sequence: TGTGCCAGCAGCCCCCCGACGAGGGCTGCTGAAGCTTTCTTT. Its translation: CASSPPTRAAEAFF. The gene calls are TRBV3-1 and TRBJ1-1; D ambiguous. The ends were cut back, 4 bases at V and 6 bases at J, with 15 bases in the middle. The CDR3 runs to 14 residues. Per the germline V gene, CDR1 is LGHDT and CDR2 is YNNKEL (reference sequence).

The chain has TRBV4-2 and TRBJ2-7, with 9 bases lining up with TRBD2. This CDR3 is built from 15 residues. V gave up 1 base and J gave up 2 bases; unmatched junction bases: 3. Germline CDR1 and CDR2: LGHNA and YNFKEQ. The chain's CDR3 is CASSQGLAVTYEQYF. The CDR3, as DNA: TGTGCCAGCAGCCAAGGACTAGCGGTTACCTACGAGCAGTACTTC.

The chain carries TRBV24-1 and TRBJ2-2; D is unclear. The CDR3 has 17 residues. The V gene's germline CDR1 is KGHDR and CDR2 SFDVKD. Trimming shortened V by 4 bases and J by 4 bases, and 18 bases separated the two germline ends. CDR3 region: CATSDSVLTVFTGELFF. In DNA form, the CDR3 reads TGTGCCACCAGTGACAGCGTTCTAACGGTTTTCACCGGGGAGCTGTTTTTT.